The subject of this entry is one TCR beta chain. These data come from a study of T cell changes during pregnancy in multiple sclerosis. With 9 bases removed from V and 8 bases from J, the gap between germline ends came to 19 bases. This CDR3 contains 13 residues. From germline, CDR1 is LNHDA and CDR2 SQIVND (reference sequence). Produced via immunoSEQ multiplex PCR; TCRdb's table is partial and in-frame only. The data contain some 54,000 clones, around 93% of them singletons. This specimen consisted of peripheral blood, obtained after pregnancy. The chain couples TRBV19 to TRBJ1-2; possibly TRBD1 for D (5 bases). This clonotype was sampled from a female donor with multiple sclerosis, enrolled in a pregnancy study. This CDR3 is CARGRGGSEGYTF. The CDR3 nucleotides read TGTGCCAGGGGGCGGGGAGGATCTGAGGGCTACACCTTC.